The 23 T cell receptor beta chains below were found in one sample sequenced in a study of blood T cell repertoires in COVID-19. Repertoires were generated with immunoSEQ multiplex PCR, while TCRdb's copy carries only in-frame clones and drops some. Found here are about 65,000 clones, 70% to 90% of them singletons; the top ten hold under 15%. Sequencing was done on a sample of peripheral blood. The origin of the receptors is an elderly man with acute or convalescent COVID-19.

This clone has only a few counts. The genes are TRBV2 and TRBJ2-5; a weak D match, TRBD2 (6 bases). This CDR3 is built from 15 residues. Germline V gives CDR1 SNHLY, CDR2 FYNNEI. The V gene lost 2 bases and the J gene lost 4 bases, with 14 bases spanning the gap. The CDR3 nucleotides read TGTGCCAGCAGTGAAAGGGTGGGGGGAGGAGAGACCCAGTACTTC. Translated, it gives CASSERVGGGETQYF.

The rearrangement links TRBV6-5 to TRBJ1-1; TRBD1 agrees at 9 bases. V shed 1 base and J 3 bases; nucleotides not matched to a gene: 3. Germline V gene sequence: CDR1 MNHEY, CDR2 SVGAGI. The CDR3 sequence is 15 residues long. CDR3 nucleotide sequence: TGTGCCAGCAGTTACTGGGGACAGGGAGACACTGAAGCTTTCTTT. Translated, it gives CASSYWGQGDTEAFF.

The CDR3 DNA reads as TGTGCCAGCTCACCACCGGGACTAGCGGGGGGTTCCGAGCAGTACTTC. Translating it yields CASSPPGLAGGSEQYF. The rearrangement joins TRBV18 to TRBJ2-7; 15 bases line up with TRBD2. The CDR3 extends over 16 amino acids. The V and J ends lost 0 bases and 6 bases, in that order; junction bases with no gene match: 3. The V gene's germline CDR1 is KGHSH and CDR2 LQKENI.

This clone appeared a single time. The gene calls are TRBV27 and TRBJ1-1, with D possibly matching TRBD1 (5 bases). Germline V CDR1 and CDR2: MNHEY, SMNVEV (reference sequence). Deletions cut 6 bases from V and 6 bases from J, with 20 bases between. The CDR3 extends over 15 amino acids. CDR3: CASRKSGTTQPEAFF. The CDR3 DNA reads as TGTGCCAGCAGGAAAAGCGGGACCACTCAGCCTGAAGCTTTCTTT.

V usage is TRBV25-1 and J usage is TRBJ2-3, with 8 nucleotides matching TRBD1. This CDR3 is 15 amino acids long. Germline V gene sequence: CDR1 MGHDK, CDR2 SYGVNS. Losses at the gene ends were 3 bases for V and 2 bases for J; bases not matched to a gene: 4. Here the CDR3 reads CASSDPGQDTDTQYF. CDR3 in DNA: TGTGCCAGCAGTGATCCGGGACAGGACACAGATACGCAGTATTTT.

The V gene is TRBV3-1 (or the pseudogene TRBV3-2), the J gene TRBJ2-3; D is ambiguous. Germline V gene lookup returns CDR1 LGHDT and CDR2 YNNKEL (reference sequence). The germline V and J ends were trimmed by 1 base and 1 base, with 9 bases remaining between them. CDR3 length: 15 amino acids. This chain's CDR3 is CASSQGPSGTDTQYF. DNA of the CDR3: TGTGCCAGCAGCCAAGGTCCTTCTGGCACAGATACGCAGTATTTT.

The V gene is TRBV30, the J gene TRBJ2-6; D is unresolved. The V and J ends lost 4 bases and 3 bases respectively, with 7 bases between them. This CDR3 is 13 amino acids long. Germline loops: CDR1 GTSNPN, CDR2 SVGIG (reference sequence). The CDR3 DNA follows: TGTGCCTGGAAGCTTTTTGGGGCCAACGTCCTGACTTTC. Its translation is CAWKLFGANVLTF.

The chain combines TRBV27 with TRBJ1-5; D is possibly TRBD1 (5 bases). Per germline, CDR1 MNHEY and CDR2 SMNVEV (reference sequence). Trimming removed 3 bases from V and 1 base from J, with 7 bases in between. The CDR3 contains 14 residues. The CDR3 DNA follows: TGTGCCAGCAGTTTCCAGGGAAGCAATCAGCCCCAGCATTTT. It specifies CASSFQGSNQPQHF.

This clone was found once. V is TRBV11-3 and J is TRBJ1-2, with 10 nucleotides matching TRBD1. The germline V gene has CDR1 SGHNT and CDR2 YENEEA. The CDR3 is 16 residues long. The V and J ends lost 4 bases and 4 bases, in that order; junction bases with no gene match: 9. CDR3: CASSSGGTGAFYGYTF. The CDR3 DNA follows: TGTGCCAGCAGCTCGGGGGGGACAGGGGCCTTCTATGGCTACACCTTC.

The CDR3 is CASSLRTANYGYTF. CDR3 in DNA: TGCGCCAGCAGCTTGCGCACAGCCAACTATGGCTACACCTTC. The genes are TRBV5-1 and TRBJ1-2; no reliable D call. This CDR3 spans 14 amino acids. Germline V gene lookup returns CDR1 SGHRS and CDR2 YFSETQ. The ends were cut back, 1 base at V and 2 bases at J, with 9 bases in the middle.

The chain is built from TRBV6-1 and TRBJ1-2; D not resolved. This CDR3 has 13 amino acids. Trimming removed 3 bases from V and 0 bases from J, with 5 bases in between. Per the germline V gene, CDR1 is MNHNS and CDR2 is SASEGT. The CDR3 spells CASSEAANYGYTF. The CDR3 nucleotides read TGTGCCAGCAGTGAGGCCGCTAACTATGGCTACACCTTC.

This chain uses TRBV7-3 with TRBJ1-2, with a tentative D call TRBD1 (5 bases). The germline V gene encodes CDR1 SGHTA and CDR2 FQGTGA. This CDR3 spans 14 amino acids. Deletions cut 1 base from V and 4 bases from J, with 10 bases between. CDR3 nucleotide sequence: TGTGCCAGCAGCTTAAAGGCAGGGCCCTATGGCTACACCTTC. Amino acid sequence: CASSLKAGPYGYTF.

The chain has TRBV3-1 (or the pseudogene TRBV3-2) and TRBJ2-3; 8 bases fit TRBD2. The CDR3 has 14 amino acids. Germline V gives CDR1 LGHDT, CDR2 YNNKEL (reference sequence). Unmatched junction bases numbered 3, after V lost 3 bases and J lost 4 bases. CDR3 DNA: TGTGCCAGCAGCCAGAGCGGGGGTGCAGATACGCAGTATTTT. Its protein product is CASSQSGGADTQYF.

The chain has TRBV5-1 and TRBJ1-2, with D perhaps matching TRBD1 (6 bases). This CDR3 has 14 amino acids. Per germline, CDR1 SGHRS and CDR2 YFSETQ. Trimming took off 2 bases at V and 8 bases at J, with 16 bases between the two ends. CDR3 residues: CASSLRAGAKGYTF. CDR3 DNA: TGCGCCAGCAGCTTAAGGGCAGGGGCAAAAGGCTACACCTTC.

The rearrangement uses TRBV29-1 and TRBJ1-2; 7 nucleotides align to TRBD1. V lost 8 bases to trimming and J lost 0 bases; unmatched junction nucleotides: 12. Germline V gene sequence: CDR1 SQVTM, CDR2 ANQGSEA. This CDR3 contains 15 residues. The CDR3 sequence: CSILQGIPSNYGYTF. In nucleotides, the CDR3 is TGCAGCATCCTACAGGGGATCCCTTCTAACTATGGCTACACCTTC.

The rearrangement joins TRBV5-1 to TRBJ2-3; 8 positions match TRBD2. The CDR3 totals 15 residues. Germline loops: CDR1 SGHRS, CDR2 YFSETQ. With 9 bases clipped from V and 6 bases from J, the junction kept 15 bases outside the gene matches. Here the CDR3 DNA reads TGCGCCACGACCCGGCGGGGGGCCGGGTCGGATACGCAGTATTTT. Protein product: CATTRRGAGSDTQYF.

Written as DNA, the CDR3 is TGCAGCGTCCGGGGACAGGGGGCGCGAGAGCAGTACTTC. It is translated as CSVRGQGAREQYF. This chain links TRBV29-1 with TRBJ2-7, with 12 nucleotides matching TRBD1. Germline V gene sequence: CDR1 SQVTM, CDR2 ANQGSEA. The junction had 7 bases not matched to a gene; V was cut back by 6 bases and J by 7 bases. This CDR3 spans 13 amino acids.

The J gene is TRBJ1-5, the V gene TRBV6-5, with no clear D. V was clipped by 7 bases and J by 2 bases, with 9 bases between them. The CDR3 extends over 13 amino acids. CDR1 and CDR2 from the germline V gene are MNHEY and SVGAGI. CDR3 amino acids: CASISGGNQPQHF. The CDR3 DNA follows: TGTGCCAGCATCTCCGGGGGCAATCAGCCCCAGCATTTT.

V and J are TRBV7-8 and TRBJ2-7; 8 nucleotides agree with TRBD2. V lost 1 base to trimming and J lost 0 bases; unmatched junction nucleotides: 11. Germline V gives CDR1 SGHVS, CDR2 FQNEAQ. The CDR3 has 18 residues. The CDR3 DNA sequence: TGTGCCAGCAGCTTAGTTGCGGGGGGTCCCACACGCTCCTACGAGCAGTACTTC. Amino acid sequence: CASSLVAGGPTRSYEQYF.

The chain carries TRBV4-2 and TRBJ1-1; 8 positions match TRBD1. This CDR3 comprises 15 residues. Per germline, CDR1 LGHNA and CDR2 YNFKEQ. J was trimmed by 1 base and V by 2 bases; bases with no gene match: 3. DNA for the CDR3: TGTGCCAGCAGCCAATGGGACAGGAAGAACACTGAAGCTTTCTTT. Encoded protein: CASSQWDRKNTEAFF.

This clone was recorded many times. The CDR3 DNA sequence: TGTGCCAGCAGCCGAAGGCCTACAGGGTCCTCCTATGGCTACACCTTC. Translated: CASSRRPTGSSYGYTF. The V call is TRBV3-1 (or the pseudogene TRBV3-2), the J call TRBJ1-2; tentative D call: TRBD1 (6 bases). The length of the CDR3 is 16 residues. V lost 4 bases to trimming and J lost 4 bases, with 19 bases between them. In germline, CDR1 is LGHDT, CDR2 YNNKEL (reference sequence).

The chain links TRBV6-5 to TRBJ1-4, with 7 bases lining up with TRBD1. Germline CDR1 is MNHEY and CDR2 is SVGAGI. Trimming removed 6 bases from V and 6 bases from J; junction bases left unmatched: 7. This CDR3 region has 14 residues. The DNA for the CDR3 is TGTGCCAGCAGAGGGGGCCCCCGGCATGAAAAACTGTTTTTT. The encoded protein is CASRGGPRHEKLFF.

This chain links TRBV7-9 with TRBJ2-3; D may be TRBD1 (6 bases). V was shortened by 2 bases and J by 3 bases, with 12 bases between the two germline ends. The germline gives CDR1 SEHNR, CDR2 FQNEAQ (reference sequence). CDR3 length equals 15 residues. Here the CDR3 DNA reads TGTGCCAGCAGCTTACAGGGGATGGGGACAGATACGCAGTATTTT. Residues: CASSLQGMGTDTQYF.